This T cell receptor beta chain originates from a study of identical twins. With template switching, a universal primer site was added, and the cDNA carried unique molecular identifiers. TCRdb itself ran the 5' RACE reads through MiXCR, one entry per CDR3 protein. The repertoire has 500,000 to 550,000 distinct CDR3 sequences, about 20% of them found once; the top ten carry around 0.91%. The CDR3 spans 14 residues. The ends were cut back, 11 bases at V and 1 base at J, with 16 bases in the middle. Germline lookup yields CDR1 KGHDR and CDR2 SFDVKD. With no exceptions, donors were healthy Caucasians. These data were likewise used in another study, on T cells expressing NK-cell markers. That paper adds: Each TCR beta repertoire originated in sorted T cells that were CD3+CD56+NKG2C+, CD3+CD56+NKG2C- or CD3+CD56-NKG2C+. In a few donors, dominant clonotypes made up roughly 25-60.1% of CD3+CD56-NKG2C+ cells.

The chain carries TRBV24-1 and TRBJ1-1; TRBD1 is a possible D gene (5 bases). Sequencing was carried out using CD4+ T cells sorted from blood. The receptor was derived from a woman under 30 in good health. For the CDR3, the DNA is TGTGCCATCTCCCCGGGACGAAAGAACACTGAAGCTTTCTTT. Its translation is CAISPGRKNTEAFF.